One sample yielded the 6 T cell receptor beta chains listed below, sequenced in a study of cytomegalovirus exposure and HLA in healthy donors. With 60 Vbeta and 13 Jbeta primers, the PCR was carried out. Assay used: immunoSEQ multiplex PCR; TCRdb lists only in-frame clones, some missing. The sample lists around 140,000 clones; 82% were seen once. The specimen was PBMCs. The receptors stem from a woman in her 50s in good health and CMV-seropositive.

This clone has a handful of counts. The CDR3 region has the DNA TGTGCCATCAGTGATTCGGGACAGGACTACGAGCAGTACTTC. This gives the protein CAISDSGQDYEQYF. The rearrangement uses TRBV10-3 and TRBJ2-7, with 8 nucleotides matching TRBD1. Germline V gene sequence: CDR1 ENHRY, CDR2 SYGVKD. The J segment lost 3 bases and the V segment lost 3 bases, leaving 4 bases of the junction unmatched. This CDR3 has 14 amino acids.

This clone was counted a single time. The rearrangement links TRBV11-1 to TRBJ2-3; weak D call: TRBD2 (5 bases). V was pared by 3 bases and J by 5 bases, with 12 bases between. CDR3 size: 14 residues. From germline, CDR1 is SGHAT and CDR2 FQDESV (reference sequence). The DNA of the CDR3 is TGTGCCAGCAGCTTGAGGCTAGCTCTAGATACGCAGTATTTT. This encodes CASSLRLALDTQYF.

The chain has TRBV5-1 and TRBJ2-3, with 12 bases identical to TRBD2. Germline CDR1 reads SGHRS; CDR2 reads YFSETQ. Trimming cost V 2 bases and J 2 bases; bases outside gene matches: 6. This CDR3 is 17 amino acids long. The CDR3 reads CASSFGLAGRFTDTQYF. The CDR3 bases are TGCGCCAGCAGCTTTGGACTAGCGGGAAGATTCACAGATACGCAGTATTTT.

This chain joins TRBV5-1 and TRBJ2-2, with a tentative D call TRBD2 (5 bases). The germline V and J ends were trimmed by 4 bases and 0 bases, with 13 bases remaining between them. CDR3 length equals 16 residues. CDR1 and CDR2 from the germline V gene are SGHRS and YFSETQ. CDR3 in DNA: TGCGCCAGCAGCCCCTCAGCGGCCTCGAACACCGGGGAGCTGTTTTTT. Translated: CASSPSAASNTGELFF.

The chain has TRBV5-1 and TRBJ2-7; TRBD1 agrees at 9 bases. This CDR3 has 14 residues. Germline values: CDR1 SGHRS, CDR2 YFSETQ. Germline trimming cut 4 bases from V and 1 base from J; bases unmatched to any gene: 3. The CDR3 DNA sequence: TGCGCCAGCAGCAAAGGACAGGGGTCCTACGAGCAGTACTTC. The encoded protein is CASSKGQGSYEQYF.

This clone was observed a handful of times. This same CDR3 is encoded by further DNA sequences in the sample. CDR3 amino acids: CASSFQNYEQYF. The CDR3 nucleotides read TGTGCCAGCAGTTTCCAGAACTACGAGCAGTACTTC. The rearrangement links TRBV28 to TRBJ2-7; D uncertain. Trimming took off 3 bases at V and 3 bases at J, with 6 bases between the two ends. The CDR3 consists of 12 residues. Germline lookup yields CDR1 MDHEN and CDR2 SYDVKM.